Listed below are T cell receptor beta chains from one sample, sequenced in a study of T cell responses to AZD1222 COVID-19 vaccine. The assay was immunoSEQ multiplex PCR, and TCRdb's table has in-frame clones only and misses some. The sample lists about 140,000 clones, 90% to 95% occurring once. This specimen consisted of peripheral blood, obtained on day 0 of AZD1222 vaccination. These receptors all stem from an adult in good health. Each CDR3 is given with its conserved first and last residue. A D gene is named only where the DNA matches it firmly.

TRBJ2-5 NA TRBV10-3 TGTGCCATCAGTGCAGGGGAGGGTTTAGAGACCCAGTACTTC CAISAGEGLETQYF
TRBJ1-3 NA TRBV5-5 TGTGCCAGCAGCTTGGAGCGACATGCTGGAAACACTATATATTTT CASSLERHAGNTIYF
TRBJ1-1 TRBD1 TRBV4-3 TGCGCCAGCAGGACCGGGACAGGCGACACTGAAGCTTTCTTT CASRTGTGDTEAFF
TRBJ2-1 NA TRBV11-3 TGTGCCAGCAGCCGCGGGACAGTCTCCTACAATGAGCAGTTCTTC CASSRGTVSYNEQFF
TRBJ1-1 NA TRBV5-4 TGTGCCAGCAGCTTGGATGCAGTTTGGACTGAAGCTTTCTTT CASSLDAVWTEAFF
TRBJ2-7 TRBD1 TRBV5-1 TGCGCCAGCAGCAGAGACAGGGGCGGCGTCTACGAGCAGTACTTC CASSRDRGGVYEQYF
TRBJ1-2 TRBD1 TRBV28 TGTGCCAGCAGCCAACTCGGGACAGGGGTCTATGGCTACACCTTC CASSQLGTGVYGYTF
TRBJ2-1 NA TRBV21-1 TGTGCCAGCAGCAAAGGGCCACGCAATGAGCAGTTCTTC CASSKGPRNEQFF
TRBJ2-5 NA TRBV6-1 TGTGCCAGCAGTGAGAGCCAGGGATTAGAGACCCAGTACTTC CASSESQGLETQYF
TRBJ1-2 NA TRBV5-4 TGTGCCAGCAGCTTGGGGGGGCAGGCCGACTATGGCTACACCTTC CASSLGGQADYGYTF
TRBJ1-2 TRBD1 TRBV5-8 TGTGCCAGCAGCTTGGACAACACAGGGGACTATGGCTACACCTTC CASSLDNTGDYGYTF
TRBJ2-3 NA TRBV7-2 TGTGCCAGCAGCTTCGATTTCTCCGTGGGGGCAGATACGCAGTATTTT CASSFDFSVGADTQYF
TRBJ2-5 TRBD2 TRBV7-9 TGTGCCAGCAGCGCGCCGGGACTAGCGGGAGTGGGTGAGACCCAGTACTTC CASSAPGLAGVGETQYF
TRBJ2-1 TRBD2 TRBV6-5 TGTGCCAGCCTCCTGGAGGCGGGAGGGCCGGGTGAGCAGTTCTTC CASLLEAGGPGEQFF
TRBJ2-4 NA TRBV15 TGTGCCACCAGTACGACCCAAGATGAGGCCAAAAACATTCAGTACTTC CATSTTQDEAKNIQYF
TRBJ2-5 TRBD2 TRBV19 TGTGCCAGTAGTAGAGGAGCGGGACAAGAGACCCAGTACTTC CASSRGAGQETQYF
TRBJ2-3 TRBD2 TRBV4-2 TGTGCCAGCAGCCAAGATCACTCTAGCGGGAGGGCGGGCACGCAGTATTTT CASSQDHSSGRAGTQYF
TRBJ2-5 NA TRBV14 TGTGCCAGCAGCCAAGGGGGCTTTCAAGAGACCCAGTACTTC CASSQGGFQETQYF
TRBJ2-2 TRBD2 TRBV7-2 TGTGCCAGCAGCTTACGGCGGGGGGCGAACACCGGGGAGCTGTTTTTT CASSLRRGANTGELFF
TRBJ1-2 NA TRBV5-6 TGTGCCAGCAGCTTCCCCCCCACTACTAACTATGGCTACACCTTC CASSFPPTTNYGYTF
TRBJ1-6 NA TRBV6-5 TGTGCCAGCAGTTACTCAGTCAGCAGTTCACCCCTCCACTTT CASSYSVSSSPLHF
TRBJ2-1 TRBD2 TRBV5-5 TGTGCCAGCAGCCTCGAAGGGATGGGACTAGAAATTGAGCAGTTCTTC CASSLEGMGLEIEQFF
TRBJ1-3 TRBD1 TRBV28 TGTGCCAGCAGGCCGAGGACAGGGAAGCCCAAGAGTCGACGATCTGGAAACACCATATATTTT CASRPRTGKPKSRRSGNTIYF
TRBJ2-7 TRBD2 TRBV5-6 TGTGCCAGCAACCGAAGGTACGGGAGGACCTACGAGCAGTACTTC CASNRRYGRTYEQYF
TRBJ1-5 NA TRBV3-1/TRBV3-2 TGTGCCAGCAGCCAAGGGGCTGGGCAGCCCCAGCATTTT CASSQGAGQPQHF
TRBJ2-1 NA TRBV14 TGTGCCAGCAGCCAAGCCCTACTAACAGCACTAGCTTCTGAGCAGTTCTTC CASSQALLTALASEQFF
TRBJ2-7 TRBD1 TRBV6-5 TGTGCCAGCAGCCGTGGGACAGTTCCCTACGAGCAGTACTTC CASSRGTVPYEQYF